These 3 T cell receptor beta chains originate from one sample sequenced in a study of regulatory T cells in long-lasting Graves disease. Arm-PCR of CDR3 regions and iRepertoire HTBI primers were used to build TCR beta libraries. TCRdb reanalysed the multiplex PCR reads using MiXCR and keeps one entry per CDR3 protein. The table has more than 350,000 distinct CDR3 sequences, roughly 21% seen once. As to time point: persistent/refractory GD, antithyroid drugs over 5 years with positive TRAb. PBMC-derived RNA was used for the TCR library. Material: peripheral blood mononuclear cells (PBMCs), obtained when the disease was refractory, from a patient treated with antithyroid drugs. The receptors were gathered from a female donor with Graves disease.

This clonotype was detected only a few times. V and J are TRBV7-2 and TRBJ2-7, with 12 bases lining up with TRBD2. V shed 4 bases and J 0 bases; nucleotides not matched to a gene: 10. CDR1 and CDR2 (germline): SGHTA, FQGNSA. CDR3 size: 18 residues. The CDR3 bases are TGTGCCAGCAGCTCAGGACTAGCGGGACCTAATTACTCCTACGAGCAGTACTTC. This codes for CASSSGLAGPNYSYEQYF.

This clonotype was recorded at least ten times. The chain has TRBV7-9 and TRBJ2-7; perhaps TRBD2 as D (6 bases). Deletions cut 4 bases from V and 5 bases from J, with 12 bases between. The CDR3 extends over 13 amino acids. CDR1 is SEHNR, CDR2 FQNEAQ, per germline (reference sequence). CDR3 region: CASSWGVTNEQYF. CDR3 DNA: TGTGCCAGCAGCTGGGGGGTAACGAACGAGCAGTACTTC.

This clonotype has only a few counts. This chain uses TRBV4-2 with TRBJ2-5, with TRBD2 matching 9 bases. Per the germline V gene, CDR1 is LGHNA and CDR2 is YNFKEQ. V trimming: 1 base; J trimming: 2 bases; junction bases outside the gene matches: 5. There are 16 residues in the CDR3. The CDR3 coding sequence is TGTGCCAGCAGCCAAGCCGGGCGGGAGGGACAAGAGACCCAGTACTTC. Protein product: CASSQAGREGQETQYF.